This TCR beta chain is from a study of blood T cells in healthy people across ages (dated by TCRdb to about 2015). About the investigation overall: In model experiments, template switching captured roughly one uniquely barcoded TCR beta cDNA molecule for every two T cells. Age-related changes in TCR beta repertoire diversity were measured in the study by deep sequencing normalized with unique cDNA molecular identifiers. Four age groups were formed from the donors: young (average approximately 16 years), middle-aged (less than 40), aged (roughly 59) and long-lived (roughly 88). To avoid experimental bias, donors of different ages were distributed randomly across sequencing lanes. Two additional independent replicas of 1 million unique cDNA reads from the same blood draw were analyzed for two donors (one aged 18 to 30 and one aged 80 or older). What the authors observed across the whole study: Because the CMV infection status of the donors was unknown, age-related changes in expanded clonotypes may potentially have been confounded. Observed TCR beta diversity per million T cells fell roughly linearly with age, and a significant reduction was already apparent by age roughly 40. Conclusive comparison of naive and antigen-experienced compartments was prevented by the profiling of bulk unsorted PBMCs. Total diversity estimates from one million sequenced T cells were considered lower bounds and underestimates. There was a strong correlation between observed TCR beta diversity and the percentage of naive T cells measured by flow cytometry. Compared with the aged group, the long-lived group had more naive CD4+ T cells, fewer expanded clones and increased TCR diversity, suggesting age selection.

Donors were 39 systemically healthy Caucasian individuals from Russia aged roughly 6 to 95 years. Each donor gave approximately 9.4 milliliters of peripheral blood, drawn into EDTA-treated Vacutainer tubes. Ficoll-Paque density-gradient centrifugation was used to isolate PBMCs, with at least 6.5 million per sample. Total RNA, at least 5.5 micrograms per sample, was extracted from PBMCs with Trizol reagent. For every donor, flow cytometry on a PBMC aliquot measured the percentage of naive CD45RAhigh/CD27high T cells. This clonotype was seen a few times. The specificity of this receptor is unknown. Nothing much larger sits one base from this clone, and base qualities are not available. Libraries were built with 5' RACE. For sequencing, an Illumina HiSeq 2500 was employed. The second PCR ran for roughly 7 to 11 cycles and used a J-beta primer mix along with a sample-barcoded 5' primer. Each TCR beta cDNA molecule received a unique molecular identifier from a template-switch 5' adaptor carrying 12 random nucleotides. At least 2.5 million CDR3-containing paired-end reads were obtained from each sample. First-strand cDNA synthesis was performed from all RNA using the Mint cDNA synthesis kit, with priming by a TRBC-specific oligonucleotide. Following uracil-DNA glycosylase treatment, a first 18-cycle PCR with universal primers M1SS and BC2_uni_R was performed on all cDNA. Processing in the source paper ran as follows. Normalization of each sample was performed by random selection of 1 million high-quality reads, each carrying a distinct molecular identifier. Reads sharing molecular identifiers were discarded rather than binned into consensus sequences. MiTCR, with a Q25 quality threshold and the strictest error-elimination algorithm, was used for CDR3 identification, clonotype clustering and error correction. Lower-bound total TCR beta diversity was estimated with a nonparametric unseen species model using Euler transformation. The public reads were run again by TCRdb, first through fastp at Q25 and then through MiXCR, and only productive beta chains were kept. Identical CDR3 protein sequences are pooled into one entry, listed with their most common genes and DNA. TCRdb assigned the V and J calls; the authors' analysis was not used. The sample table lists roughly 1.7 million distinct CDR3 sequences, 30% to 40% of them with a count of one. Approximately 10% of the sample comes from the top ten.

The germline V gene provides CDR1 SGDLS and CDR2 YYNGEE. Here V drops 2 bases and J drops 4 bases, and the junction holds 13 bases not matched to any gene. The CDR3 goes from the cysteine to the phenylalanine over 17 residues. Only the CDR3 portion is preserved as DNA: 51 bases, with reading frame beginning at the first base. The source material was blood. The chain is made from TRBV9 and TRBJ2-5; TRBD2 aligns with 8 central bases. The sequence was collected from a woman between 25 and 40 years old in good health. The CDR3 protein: CASSVGGSGGRSETQYF. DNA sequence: TGTGCCAGCAGCGTTGGGGGGAGCGGGGGACGGTCAGAGACCCAGTACTTC.